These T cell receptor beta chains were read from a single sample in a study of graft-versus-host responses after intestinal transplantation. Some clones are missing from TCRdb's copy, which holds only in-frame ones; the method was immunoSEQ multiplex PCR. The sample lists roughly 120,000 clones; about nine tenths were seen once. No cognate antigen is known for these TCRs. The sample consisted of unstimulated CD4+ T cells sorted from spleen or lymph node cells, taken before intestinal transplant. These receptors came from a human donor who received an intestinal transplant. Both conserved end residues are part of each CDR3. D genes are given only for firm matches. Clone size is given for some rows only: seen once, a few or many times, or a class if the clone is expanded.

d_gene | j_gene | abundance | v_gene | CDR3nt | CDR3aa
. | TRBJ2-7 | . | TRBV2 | TGTGCCAGCAGTCCCTGGGGGGAGGCCCCTTACGAGCAGTACTTC | CASSPWGEAPYEQYF
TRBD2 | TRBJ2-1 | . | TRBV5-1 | TGCGCCAGCAGCCGTGGGGCGGGACTAGCGGGAGGCCGTGAGCAGTTCTTC | CASSRGAGLAGGREQFF
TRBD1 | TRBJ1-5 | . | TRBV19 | TGTGCCAGTAGGAGAGGACAGGGGAGAGGGGGCAATCAGCCCCAGCATTTT | CASRRGQGRGGNQPQHF
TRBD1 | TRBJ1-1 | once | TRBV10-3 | TGTGCCATCAGCGACAGGGGGCGCGACACTGAAGCTTTCTTT | CAISDRGRDTEAFF
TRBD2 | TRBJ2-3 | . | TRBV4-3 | TGCGCCAGCAGCCCCCATATGACTAGCGGGGTAGGGGGTACGCAGTATTTT | CASSPHMTSGVGGTQYF
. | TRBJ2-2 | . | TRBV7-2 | TGTGCCAGCAGCGTACAGGGTAGCACCGGGGAGCTGTTTTTT | CASSVQGSTGELFF
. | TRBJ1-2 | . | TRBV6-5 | TGTGCCAGCAGTCCAGGGTATGGCTACACCTTC | CASSPGYGYTF
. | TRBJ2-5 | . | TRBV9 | TGTGCCAGCAGCCCAGCCCCAGGCAGACGACGGGAGACCCAGTACTTC | CASSPAPGRRRETQYF
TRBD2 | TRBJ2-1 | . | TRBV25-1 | TGTGCCAGCAGTGATTCCGGGGGGGCCTGGGAGCAGTTCTTC | CASSDSGGAWEQFF
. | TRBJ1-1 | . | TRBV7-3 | TGTGCCAGCAGTATACAGGTGGACACTGAAGCTTTCTTT | CASSIQVDTEAFF
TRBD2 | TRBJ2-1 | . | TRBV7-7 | TGTGCCAGCAGCCCGTTAACCGGGACTAGCGGCCACAATGAGCAGTTCTTC | CASSPLTGTSGHNEQFF
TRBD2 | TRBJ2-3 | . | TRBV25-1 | TGTGCCAGCAGTGACCGGCGGGGGGGCGGCACAGATACGCAGTATTTT | CASSDRRGGGTDTQYF
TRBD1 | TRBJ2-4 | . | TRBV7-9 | TGTGCCAGCAGCGCGTCTTTTACCGGGACAGGGAGCAAAAACATTCAGTACTTC | CASSASFTGTGSKNIQYF
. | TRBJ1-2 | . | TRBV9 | TGTGCCAGCAGCGTAGACGGGGTACTCTATGGCTACACCTTC | CASSVDGVLYGYTF
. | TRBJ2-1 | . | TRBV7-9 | TGTGCCAGCAGCGGCCGGGACACCTTCTACAATGAGCAGTTCTTC | CASSGRDTFYNEQFF
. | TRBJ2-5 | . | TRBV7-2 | TGTGCCAGCAGCTTAGCGAGGGCGGGGCAAGAGACCCAGTACTTC | CASSLARAGQETQYF
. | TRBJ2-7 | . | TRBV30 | TGTGCCGCTCTCCGGGGGACCTACGAGCAGTACTTC | CAALRGTYEQYF
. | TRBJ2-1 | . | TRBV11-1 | TGTGCCAGCAGCCGCCGTCTAAATGAGCAGTTCTTC | CASSRRLNEQFF
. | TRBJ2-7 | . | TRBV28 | TGTGCCAGCAGTCCCCCAGGCTACGAGCAGTACTTC | CASSPPGYEQYF
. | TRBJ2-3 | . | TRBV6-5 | TGTGCCAGCAGGGCGCCGGGAGATACGCAGTATTTT | CASRAPGDTQYF
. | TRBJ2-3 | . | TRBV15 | TGTGCCACCAGCAGAGTTGCCAGAGATACGCAGTATTTT | CATSRVARDTQYF
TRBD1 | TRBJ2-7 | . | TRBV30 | TGTGCCTGGAGCCGGGACAGGGGGTTCGAGCAGTACTTC | CAWSRDRGFEQYF
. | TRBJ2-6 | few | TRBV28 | TGTGCCAGCACTCGACCGACTTCTGGGGCCAACGTCCTGACTTTC | CASTRPTSGANVLTF
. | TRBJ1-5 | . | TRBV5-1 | TGCGCCAGCAGCTGGGACAACAATCAGCCCCAGCATTTT | CASSWDNNQPQHF
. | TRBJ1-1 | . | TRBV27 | TGTGCCAGCAGTTTATCGAAAAAGGGGATCACTGAAGCTTTCTTT | CASSLSKKGITEAFF
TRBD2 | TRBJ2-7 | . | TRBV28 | TGTGCCAGCAGTTTACCTCGGACTAGCGGGAGCGGATACGAGCAGTACTTC | CASSLPRTSGSGYEQYF
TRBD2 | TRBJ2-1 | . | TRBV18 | TGTGCCAGCTCACCGAGGCTAGCGGGAGTCGGCAATGAGCAGTTCTTC | CASSPRLAGVGNEQFF
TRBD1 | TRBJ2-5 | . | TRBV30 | TGTGCCTGGAGTTCGACCGGGACAGGCCGTATTGGGCAGTACTTC | CAWSSTGTGRIGQYF
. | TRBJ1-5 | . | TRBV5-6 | TGTGCCAGCAGCACCAGGGCTCAGCCCCAGCATTTT | CASSTRAQPQHF
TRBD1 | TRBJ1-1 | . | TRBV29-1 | TGCAGCGTCACCAGGGGGGCCACTGAAGCTTTCTTT | CSVTRGATEAFF
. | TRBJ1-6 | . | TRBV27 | TGTGCCAGCAGTAGGGGGGGGGCGATCTATAATTCACCCCTCCACTTT | CASSRGGAIYNSPLHF
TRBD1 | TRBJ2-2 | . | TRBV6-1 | TGTGCCAGCAGTGATCACAGGGGGCCCGGGGAGCTGTTTTTT | CASSDHRGPGELFF
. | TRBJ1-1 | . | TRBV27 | TGTGCCAGCAGTTCCGGCAGGGGAAGCACTGAAGCTTTCTTT | CASSSGRGSTEAFF
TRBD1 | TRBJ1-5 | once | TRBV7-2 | TGTGCCAGCAGCTTAGCGGGACAGATGCCCCAGCATTTT | CASSLAGQMPQHF
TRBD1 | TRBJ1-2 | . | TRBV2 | TGTGCCAGCAGTGGGGGACAGGGGGCGAGCGGCTACACCTTC | CASSGGQGASGYTF
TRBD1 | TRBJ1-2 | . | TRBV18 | TGTGCCAGCTCACCACCCGCGACAGGGGTAGGATATGGCTACACCTTC | CASSPPATGVGYGYTF
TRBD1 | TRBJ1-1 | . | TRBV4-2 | TGTGCCAGCAGGCGGACAGGAGGGAGCACTGAAGCTTTCTTT | CASRRTGGSTEAFF
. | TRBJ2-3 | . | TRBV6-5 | TGTGCCAGCATGGCAGGGCGAAAAGATACGCAGTATTTT | CASMAGRKDTQYF
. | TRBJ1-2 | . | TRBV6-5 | TGTGCCAGCAGTTACTCGAACAGGGAAAACTATGGCTACACCTTC | CASSYSNRENYGYTF
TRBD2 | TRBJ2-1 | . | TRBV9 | TGTGCCAGCAGCGTAGGGGTCGGAGGACTAGCGGGAGCCTTCTCCTACAATGAGCAGTTCTTC | CASSVGVGGLAGAFSYNEQFF
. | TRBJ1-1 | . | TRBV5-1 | TGCGCCAGCAGCTTGGGTGGTAGGGGAAAGAACACTGAAGCTTTCTTT | CASSLGGRGKNTEAFF
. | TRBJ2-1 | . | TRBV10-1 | TGCGCCAGCAGTGAGTCGCTAGATCATGAGCAGTTCTTC | CASSESLDHEQFF